Following are 20 T cell receptor beta chains from one sample sequenced in a study of beta chain features in type 1 diabetes. Study-wide findings and caveats: A moderate, significant TCRB CDR3 shortening appeared in type 1 diabetes across four CD4+ subsets.

The antigens these receptors bind are not known. As every portion of the isolated RNA was reverse transcribed, the sequencing read expressed TCRB transcripts. Profiled with immunoSEQ multiplex PCR; TCRdb holds only in-frame clones, not every one. The top ten hold 0.5% of the sample, which has over 150,000 clones, about a tenth seen once. Sequenced sample: central memory CD4+ T cells from blood. Source of these receptors: a man aged 30 to 39 with type 1 diabetes.

This clone occurred a few times. The rearrangement joins TRBV7-2 to TRBJ2-1; no firm D call. CDR3 length: 12 residues. In germline, CDR1 is SGHTA, CDR2 FQGNSA. Trimming removed 3 bases at V and 10 bases at J, with 10 bases between. This CDR3 reads CASSFLLREQFF. The CDR3 nucleotides are TGTGCCAGCAGCTTCCTCCTGAGGGAGCAGTTCTTC.

This clone was counted only a few times. The chain links TRBV2 to TRBJ2-7, with TRBD2 matching 16 bases. Germline V gene lookup returns CDR1 SNHLY and CDR2 FYNNEI. J gave up 5 bases and V 8 bases, and 3 bases lay outside the gene matches. The CDR3 runs 14 residues. CDR3 bases: TGTGCCAGCGGGACTAGCGGGAGGGCCCACGAGCAGTACTTC. Amino acids: CASGTSGRAHEQYF.

The chain employs TRBV2 and TRBJ2-1, with 13 bases that match TRBD2. CDR3 length equals 19 residues. The germline V gene encodes CDR1 SNHLY and CDR2 FYNNEI. Trimming cost V 5 bases and J 7 bases; bases outside gene matches: 17. The CDR3 is CASSPGQGELGLAGNEQFF. For the CDR3, the DNA is TGTGCCAGCAGTCCGGGACAGGGGGAATTGGGACTAGCGGGAAATGAGCAGTTCTTC.

The chain is built from TRBV29-1 and TRBJ2-1, with TRBD2 matching over 10 bases. There are 15 residues in the CDR3. Germline V lookup: CDR1 SQVTM, CDR2 ANQGSEA. The V gene end was trimmed by 5 bases and the J gene end by 8 bases; junction bases not matched to a gene: 12. CDR3 in amino acids: CSVSSGRAFVDEQFF. CDR3 nucleotide sequence: TGCAGCGTTTCCAGCGGGAGGGCCTTTGTTGATGAGCAGTTCTTC.

The DNA of the CDR3 is TGTGCCATCGGTACAGGGGACCGCATGAACACTGAAGCTTTCTTT. It translates to CAIGTGDRMNTEAFF. This sequence joins TRBV10-3 and TRBJ1-1; TRBD1 matches 7 bases. Germline CDR1 ENHRY, CDR2 SYGVKD. CDR3 length equals 15 residues. The V gene end was trimmed by 8 bases and the J gene end by 0 bases; junction bases not matched to a gene: 9.

This chain links TRBV4-1 with TRBJ2-1, with 9 bases that match TRBD2. CDR3 length: 16 amino acids. Germline V lookup: CDR1 MGHRA, CDR2 YSYEKL. J lost 4 bases, V lost 0 bases, and 4 bases had no gene match. CDR3 coding DNA: TGCGCCAGCAGCCAAGAAGTGGCGGGAGGGTACAATGAGCAGTTCTTC. This translates into CASSQEVAGGYNEQFF.

The chain employs TRBV15 and TRBJ2-1, with D tentatively TRBD1 (6 bases). With 1 base removed from V and 6 bases from J, the gap between germline ends came to 13 bases. The CDR3 runs to 15 residues. CDR1 is LNHNV, CDR2 YYDKDF, per germline (reference sequence). The CDR3 loop is CATSRVYRESNEQFF. The CDR3 nucleotides read TGTGCCACCAGCAGAGTCTACAGGGAGTCCAATGAGCAGTTCTTC.

This chain uses TRBV6-5 with TRBJ2-1, with 8 bases lining up with TRBD2. This CDR3 region has 14 residues. Looked up from germline, CDR1 is MNHEY and CDR2 is SVGAGI. V was clipped by 6 bases and J by 9 bases; unmatched bases: 10. The CDR3 nucleotides are TGTGCCAGCAGAAGAGAGCCACTAGCGGCTGAGCAGTTCTTC. The encoded protein is CASRREPLAAEQFF.

Note on this clone: Sequence at one end of the junction differs from germline and may be a read error. The chain combines TRBV7-9 with TRBJ1-2; D unresolved. Germline CDR1 SEHNR, CDR2 FQNEAQ (reference sequence). CDR3 length: 17 residues. Written as DNA, the CDR3 is TGCGCCAGCAGCCAAGATCGAGTAAGAGAGCAGGCCTCTGGCTACACCTTC. It yields the protein CASSQDRVREQASGYTF.

This clone has a handful of counts. Here the CDR3 DNA reads TGTGCCAGTAGTGAAGCGGGAGGAGGGTCTGAGCAGTTCTTC. It is translated as CASSEAGGGSEQFF. This chain uses TRBV19 with TRBJ2-1, with 9 bases lining up with TRBD2. CDR3 length: 14 amino acids. Per germline, CDR1 LNHDA and CDR2 SQIVND (reference sequence). After removal of 5 bases from V and 9 bases from J, the junction contained 8 bases not matched to a gene. The full variable domain, in which reference TRBV19 and TRBJ2-1 provide the parts outside the CDR3, is DGGITQSPKYLFRKEGQNVTLSCEQNLNHDAMYWYRQDPGQGLRLIYYSQIVNDFQKGDIAEGYSVSREKKESFPLTVTSAQKNPTAFYLCASSEAGGGSEQFFGPGTRLTVL.

This clone was counted a few times. This chain joins TRBV4-2 and TRBJ1-2, with TRBD1 identical over 9 bases. The CDR3 is made up of 14 amino acids. Germline V gives CDR1 LGHNA, CDR2 YNFKEQ. Trimming removed 4 bases from V and 7 bases from J; junction bases left unmatched: 7. The CDR3 protein is CASSRRTGVSGYTF. DNA of the CDR3: TGTGCCAGCAGCCGACGGACAGGGGTTTCTGGCTACACCTTC.

This clone was counted only a few times. The chain is built from TRBV4-1 and TRBJ2-6; D gene uncertain. The germline V gene encodes CDR1 MGHRA and CDR2 YSYEKL. The CDR3 is 14 amino acids. V was trimmed by 2 bases and J by 0 bases, leaving 2 bases between them. The CDR3 bases are TGCGCCAGCAGCCAATACTCTGGGGCCAACGTCCTGACTTTC. It is translated as CASSQYSGANVLTF.

V is TRBV29-1 and J is TRBJ2-3; 10 bases line up with TRBD2. V was clipped by 6 bases and J by 0 bases; unmatched bases: 6. The CDR3 is 15 amino acids. Germline V gene sequence: CDR1 SQVTM, CDR2 ANQGSEA. The CDR3 nucleotides read TGCAGCGTCCGCCGGACTAGCGGCAGCACAGATACGCAGTATTTT. Its translation is CSVRRTSGSTDTQYF.

This clone was seen a few times. The V and J genes are TRBV7-9 and TRBJ1-2, with TRBD1 matching 7 bases. This CDR3 has 13 residues. From germline, CDR1 is SEHNR and CDR2 FQNEAQ (reference sequence). V shed 1 base, J shed 7 bases, and the junction held 3 bases outside the gene matches. As DNA, the CDR3 is TGTGCCAGCAGCTTAGATAGGGACAGTGGCTACACCTTC. Its translation is CASSLDRDSGYTF.

There are a few counts of this clone. This chain joins TRBV10-2 and TRBJ2-1, with TRBD2 matching 9 bases. Losses at the gene ends were 7 bases for V and 4 bases for J; bases not matched to a gene: 2. The CDR3 length is 13 residues. Germline CDR1 reads WSHSY; CDR2 reads SAAADI. The CDR3 coding sequence is TGCGCCAGCACGCTAGCGGGATACAATGAGCAGTTCTTC. This gives the protein CASTLAGYNEQFF.

This clone occurred a few times. This chain connects TRBV28 to TRBJ2-7; TRBD2 aligns across 8 bases. Germline V CDR1 and CDR2: MDHEN, SYDVKM. The CDR3 runs 15 residues. V lost 8 bases to trimming and J lost 2 bases; unmatched junction nucleotides: 11. CDR3 in amino acids: CASAEAGVLTYEQYF. Here the CDR3 DNA reads TGTGCCAGCGCCGAAGCGGGAGTCTTGACCTACGAGCAGTACTTC.

This clone came up a few times. The chain couples TRBV29-1 to TRBJ2-1; 11 bases map to TRBD2. CDR3 length equals 16 residues. The junction had 12 bases not matched to a gene; V was cut back by 3 bases and J by 8 bases. Germline V gene data show CDR1 as SQVTM and CDR2 as ANQGSEA. The CDR3 DNA reads as TGCAGCGTTGACCCTTTGGCGGGTAGCGGGAGGGATGAGCAGTTCTTC. It is translated as CSVDPLAGSGRDEQFF.

The V and J genes are TRBV30 and TRBJ2-1; D not resolved. The CDR3 is 12 residues long. Germline V gives CDR1 GTSNPN, CDR2 SVGIG (reference sequence). Trimming took 2 bases from V and 10 from J, leaving 12 bases between them. For the CDR3, the DNA is TGTGCCTGGAGTTTAATGGCCAAGGAGCAGTTCTTC. Amino acid sequence: CAWSLMAKEQFF.

The rearrangement links TRBV7-2 to TRBJ2-1; 12 bases align to TRBD2. The CDR3 is 15 amino acids. The V gene end was trimmed by 3 bases and the J gene end by 9 bases; junction bases not matched to a gene: 6. The V gene's germline CDR1 is SGHTA and CDR2 FQGNSA. The CDR3, as DNA: TGTGCCAGCAGCTTCTCTAGCGGGAGGGCCGGTGAGCAGTTCTTC. As protein: CASSFSSGRAGEQFF.

A few counts support this clone. The chain carries TRBV23-1 and TRBJ2-7; no firm D call. TRBV23-1 is marked as an open reading frame, function uncertain. V was pared by 5 bases and J by 12 bases, with 8 bases between. CDR3 length: 9 residues. The CDR3 DNA sequence: TGCGCCAGCAGTTGTCCCTCGTACTTC. As protein: CASSCPSYF.